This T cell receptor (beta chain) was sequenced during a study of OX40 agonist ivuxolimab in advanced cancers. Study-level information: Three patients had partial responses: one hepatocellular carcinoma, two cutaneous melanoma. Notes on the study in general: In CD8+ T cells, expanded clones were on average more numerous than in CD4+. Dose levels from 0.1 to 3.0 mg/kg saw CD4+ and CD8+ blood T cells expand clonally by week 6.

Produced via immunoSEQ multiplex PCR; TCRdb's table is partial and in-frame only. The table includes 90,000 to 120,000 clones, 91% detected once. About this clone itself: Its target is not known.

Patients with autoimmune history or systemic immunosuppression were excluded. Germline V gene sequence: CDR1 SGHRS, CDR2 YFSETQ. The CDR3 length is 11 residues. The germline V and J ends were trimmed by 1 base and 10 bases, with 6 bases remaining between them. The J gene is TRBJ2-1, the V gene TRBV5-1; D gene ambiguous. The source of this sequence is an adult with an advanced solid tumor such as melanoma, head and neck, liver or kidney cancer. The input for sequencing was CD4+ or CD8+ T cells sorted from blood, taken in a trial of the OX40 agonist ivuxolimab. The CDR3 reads CASSLNGEQFF. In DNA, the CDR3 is TGCGCCAGCAGCTTGAACGGGGAGCAGTTCTTC.